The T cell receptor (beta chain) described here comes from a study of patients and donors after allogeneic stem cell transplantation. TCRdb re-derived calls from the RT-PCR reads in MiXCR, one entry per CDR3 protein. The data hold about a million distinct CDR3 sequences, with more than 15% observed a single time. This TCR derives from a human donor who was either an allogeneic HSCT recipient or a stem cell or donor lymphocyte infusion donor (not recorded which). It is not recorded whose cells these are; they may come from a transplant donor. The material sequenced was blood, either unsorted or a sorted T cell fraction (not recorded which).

The CDR3 loop is CASSMGPGGEQFF. The CDR3 DNA reads TGTGCCAGCAGCATGGGACCGGGCGGTGAGCAGTTCTTC. The J gene is TRBJ2-1, the V gene TRBV7-9; D is perhaps TRBD1 or TRBD2 (5 bases each). V was clipped by 5 bases and J by 9 bases, with 14 bases between them. The germline CDR1 and CDR2 sequences are SEHNR and FQNEAQ (reference sequence). The CDR3 loop spans 13 amino acids.